The 6 T cell receptor beta chains reported below all come from one sample, sequenced in a study of blood T cell repertoires in COVID-19. The data were produced by immunoSEQ multiplex PCR, yet TCRdb's version contains in-frame clones alone and is incomplete. The top ten hold just under 9% of the sample, which has roughly 250,000 clones, around 89% seen once. The sequenced sample consisted of PBMCs or T cells enriched from blood (not recorded which). Receptors were obtained from a man between 40 and 49 years old who had recovered from COVID-19.

The CDR3 DNA follows: TGTGCCAGCAGCTTAGGGCCCAGGGAATTGGGCCACGAGCAGTACTTC. It specifies CASSLGPRELGHEQYF. This chain connects TRBV11-2 to TRBJ2-7; perhaps TRBD1 as D (5 bases). Germline CDR1 and CDR2: SGHAT and FQNNGV. V lost 1 base and J 5 bases, leaving 18 bases between the germline ends. This CDR3 region has 16 residues.

The rearrangement links TRBV7-6 to TRBJ1-6; possibly TRBD1 for D (6 bases). Germline V gene sequence: CDR1 SGHVS, CDR2 FNYEAQ. The CDR3 totals 15 residues. The germline V and J ends were trimmed by 5 bases and 8 bases, with 16 bases remaining between them. The CDR3 DNA reads TGTGCCAGCAGCCTATACCGGGACACACATTCACCCCTCCACTTT. It translates to CASSLYRDTHSPLHF.

The sample holds a few counts of this clone. The chain recombines TRBV6-5 with TRBJ2-6, with D hard to call. Between the trimmed V and J ends, which lost 5 bases and 0 bases, there was a span of 8 bases. This CDR3 is 15 amino acids long. Per germline, CDR1 MNHEY and CDR2 SVGAGI. The chain's CDR3 is CASSLTFSGANVLTF. CDR3 DNA sequence: TGTGCCAGCAGTCTGACTTTCTCTGGGGCCAACGTCCTGACTTTC.

The CDR3: CAWSVGQGYNSPLHF. The CDR3 bases are TGTGCCTGGAGTGTAGGACAGGGCTATAATTCACCCCTCCACTTT. The chain employs TRBV30 and TRBJ1-6; 8 bases match TRBD1. V was clipped by 0 bases and J by 3 bases; unmatched bases: 1. In germline, CDR1 is GTSNPN, CDR2 SVGIG (reference sequence). The length of the CDR3 is 15 residues.

This chain uses TRBV19 with TRBJ2-5, with TRBD1 matching over 8 bases. V was clipped by 5 bases and J by 4 bases; unmatched bases: 15. Germline assignment: CDR1 LNHDA and CDR2 SQIVND (reference sequence). The CDR3 is made up of 17 amino acids. In DNA form, the CDR3 reads TGTGCCAGTAGTTCGAGGCGACAGGGGATTTTTGGAGAGACCCAGTACTTC. This gives the protein CASSSRRQGIFGETQYF.

The chain recombines TRBV2 with TRBJ2-1; 11 nucleotides agree with TRBD2. Germline loops: CDR1 SNHLY, CDR2 FYNNEI. With V trimmed by 6 bases and J by 6 bases, 4 bases remained unmatched. This CDR3 is 14 amino acids long. The CDR3 region is CASRGLAVGNEQFF. The CDR3 bases are TGTGCCAGCAGGGGACTAGCGGTTGGCAATGAGCAGTTCTTC.